The rows below give T cell receptor beta chains drawn from one sample of a study of blood T cell repertoires in COVID-19. Assay: immunoSEQ multiplex PCR; the TCRdb copy retains only in-frame clones and omits some. The sample consists of around 200,000 clones, over 65% of them appearing once. The sample consisted of peripheral blood. The source of these receptors is a person between 65 and 80 years old with COVID-19, enrolled during active disease. CDR3s include the opening cysteine and the closing phenylalanine or tryptophan. A D gene is named only where the DNA matches it firmly. Size is omitted from some rows. Given values are once, few, many or a class for expanded clones.

. | TRBJ2-7 | TRBD2 | TRBV5-6 | CASSYFSRGTSYEQYF
. | TRBJ2-7 | . | TRBV11-2 | CASSSQFYEQYF
. | TRBJ2-3 | . | TRBV30 | CAWSVGGWVTDTQYF
. | TRBJ1-3 | . | TRBV9 | CASSVAGHPGNTIYF
. | TRBJ2-1 | TRBD1 | TRBV6-5 | CASSHRGNEQFF
few | TRBJ2-7 | . | TRBV9 | CASSVVPSVCEQYF
. | TRBJ2-1 | TRBD1 | TRBV11-2 | CASSTRQGWNEQFF
. | TRBJ1-1 | . | TRBV12-3/TRBV12-4 | CASSPRGEAFF
. | TRBJ2-1 | TRBD1 | TRBV6-6 | CASIHSGQGKNEQFF
. | TRBJ1-5 | TRBD1 | TRBV5-1 | CASSLGDRGSGDQPQHF
. | TRBJ2-7 | . | TRBV18 | CASSGLDSSYEQYF
. | TRBJ2-2 | . | TRBV5-1 | CASSATGTIRTGTGELFF
. | TRBJ2-5 | TRBD2 | TRBV4-1 | CASSQDHSGYQETQYF
few | TRBJ2-2 | . | TRBV30 | CAWRERTDGTGELFF
. | TRBJ2-1 | TRBD2 | TRBV6-2/TRBV6-3 | CASSPLRTSKMEKFF
. | TRBJ1-6 | TRBD1 | TRBV3-1/TRBV3-2 | CASTRDREPRGPLHF
. | TRBJ2-7 | TRBD2 | TRBV4-3 | CASSPSTSGAAEQYF
. | TRBJ2-2 | . | TRBV7-2 | CASSLGPDYTGELFF
. | TRBJ2-1 | TRBD2 | TRBV19 | CASSIPPAGDPFSHNEQFF
. | TRBJ1-6 | . | TRBV5-6 | CASSFRSSYNSPLHF
. | TRBJ2-2 | . | TRBV5-1 | CASSPHGGNGELFF
. | TRBJ2-3 | TRBD2 | TRBV5-8 | CASSLGLAGDYPQYF
. | TRBJ1-1 | . | TRBV5-6 | CASSLPRPDTEAFF
. | TRBJ1-6 | TRBD1 | TRBV7-2 | CASRSQGASPAPLHF
. | TRBJ1-6 | . | TRBV28 | CASSLASTGNSPLHF
. | TRBJ1-2 | . | TRBV6-6 | CASSYTRANYGYTF
once | TRBJ2-2 | TRBD1 | TRBV10-1 | CASSLNPGTENTGELFF
. | TRBJ2-7 | TRBD2 | TRBV18 | CASSQVGLAGAGNEQYF
. | TRBJ1-2 | TRBD1 | TRBV5-4 | CASSLPGGQGGYTF
. | TRBJ1-2 | . | TRBV5-6 | CASSFSQPYGYTF
. | TRBJ2-5 | . | TRBV2 | CASKAGAQETQYF
. | TRBJ2-2 | . | TRBV9 | CASVSGSRSITNTGELFF
. | TRBJ2-7 | TRBD1 | TRBV28 | CASSLVGQANFRVHF
. | TRBJ2-1 | . | TRBV2 | CASMGGISSYNEQFF
. | TRBJ2-3 | TRBD2 | TRBV18 | CASSPLTSVITDTQYF
. | TRBJ1-2 | TRBD1 | TRBV28 | CASSFYRGNSGYTF
. | TRBJ1-1 | . | TRBV19 | CASNRDGEFTEAFF
. | TRBJ2-2 | TRBD2 | TRBV9 | CASSGTSDFRDTGELFF
. | TRBJ1-2 | TRBD1 | TRBV25-1 | CASRGTGGGYTF
. | TRBJ1-6 | . | TRBV19 | CASSPVGGQVNSPLHF
. | TRBJ2-2 | TRBD2 | TRBV10-3 | CAIRAGGNTGELFF
. | TRBJ1-3 | TRBD1 | TRBV10-3 | CAILGPGQLNSGNTIYF
few | TRBJ2-2 | . | TRBV9 | CASSVYDRQNTGELFF
few | TRBJ1-6 | TRBD1 | TRBV19 | CASSNRGNSPLHF
. | TRBJ2-5 | TRBD1 | TRBV5-1 | CASSLTGGVETQYF
. | TRBJ2-7 | TRBD2 | TRBV4-3 | CASSQGPPGLAGGFEQYF